The T cell receptor beta chain under discussion was sequenced for a study of CD8+CD57+ T cells in acquired aplastic anemia. Study-level background: Sorted CD4+ and CD8+ cells gave a mean 3.2 ug DNA, range 0.2 to 27.4 ug. Read counts for CD4+ cells (from healthy donors) averaged roughly 10 million.

Study-level findings and limits: Fewer than 30 CD8+ CDR3 sequences were shared between patients and controls. Patient and control CD8+ Simpson's diversity was not significantly different.

As to this clonotype: The antigen is undetermined.

Germline V gene sequence: CDR1 SNHLY, CDR2 FYNNEI. V was clipped by 10 bases and J by 5 bases, with 17 bases between them. The CDR3 spans 13 residues. Genomic DNA, the template, was used for profiling of the TCR beta VDJ and CDR3. TCRdb processed the reads anew with MiXCR; each CDR3 protein has one entry. The data contain approximately 45,000 distinct CDR3 sequences, around 69% of them singletons. This TCR was sampled from a human donor in good health, serving as a control. V and J are TRBV2 and TRBJ1-1, with TRBD1 as a possible D gene (6 bases). The sequencing sample was made of sorted CD4+, CD8+, or CD8+CD57+ T cells (not recorded which) from PBMCs. CDR3 sequence: CATHRDKGTEAFF. In DNA form, the CDR3 reads TGTGCCACTCACCGGGACAAGGGAACTGAAGCTTTCTTT.